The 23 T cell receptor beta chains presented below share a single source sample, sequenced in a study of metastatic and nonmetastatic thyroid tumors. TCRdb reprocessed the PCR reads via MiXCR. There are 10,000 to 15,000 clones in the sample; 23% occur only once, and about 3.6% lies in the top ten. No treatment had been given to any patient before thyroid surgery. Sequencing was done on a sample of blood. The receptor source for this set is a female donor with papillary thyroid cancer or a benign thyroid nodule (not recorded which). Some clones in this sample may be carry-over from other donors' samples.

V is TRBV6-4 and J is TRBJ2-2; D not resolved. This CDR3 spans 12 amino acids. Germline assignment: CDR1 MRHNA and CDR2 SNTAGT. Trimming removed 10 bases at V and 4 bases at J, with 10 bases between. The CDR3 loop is CATGVITGELFF. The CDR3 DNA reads TGTGCCACCGGCGTGATCACCGGGGAGCTGTTTTTT.

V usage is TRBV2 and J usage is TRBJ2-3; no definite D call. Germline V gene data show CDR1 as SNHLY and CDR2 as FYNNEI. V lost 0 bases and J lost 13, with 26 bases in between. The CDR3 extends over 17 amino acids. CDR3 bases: TGTGCCAGCAGTGAAGCAAACGCGTTGATTAGCACAGATAAGAAGTATTTT. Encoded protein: CASSEANALISTDKKYF.

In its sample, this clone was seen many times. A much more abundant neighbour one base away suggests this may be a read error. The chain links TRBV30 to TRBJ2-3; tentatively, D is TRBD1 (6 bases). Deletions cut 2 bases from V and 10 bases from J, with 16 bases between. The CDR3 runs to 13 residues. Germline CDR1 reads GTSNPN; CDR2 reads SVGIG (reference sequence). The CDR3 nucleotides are TGTGCCTGGAGTCCTAGGGCACAGGGAGCGCAGTATTTT. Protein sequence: CAWSPRAQGAQYF.

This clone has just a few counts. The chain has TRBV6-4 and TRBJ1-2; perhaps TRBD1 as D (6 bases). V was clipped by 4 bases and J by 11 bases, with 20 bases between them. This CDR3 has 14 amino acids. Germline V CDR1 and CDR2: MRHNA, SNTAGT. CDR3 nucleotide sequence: TGTGCCAGCAGTGCAAACGGGAGGGGGAGAGGATACACCTTC. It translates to CASSANGRGRGYTF.

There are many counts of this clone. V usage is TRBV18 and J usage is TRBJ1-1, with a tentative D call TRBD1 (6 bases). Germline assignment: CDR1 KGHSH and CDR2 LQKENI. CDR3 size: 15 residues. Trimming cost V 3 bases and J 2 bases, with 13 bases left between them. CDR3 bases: TGTGCCAGCTCACCCCGGGGCAGGGGAAACACTGAAGCTTTCTTT. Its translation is CASSPRGRGNTEAFF.

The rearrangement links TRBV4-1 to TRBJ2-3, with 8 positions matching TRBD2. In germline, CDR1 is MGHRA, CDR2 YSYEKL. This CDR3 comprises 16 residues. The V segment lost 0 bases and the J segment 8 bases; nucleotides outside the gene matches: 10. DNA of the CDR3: TGCGCCAGCAGCCAAGATGGGTGGGGTAGCGGGATTACGCAGTATTTT. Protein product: CASSQDGWGSGITQYF.

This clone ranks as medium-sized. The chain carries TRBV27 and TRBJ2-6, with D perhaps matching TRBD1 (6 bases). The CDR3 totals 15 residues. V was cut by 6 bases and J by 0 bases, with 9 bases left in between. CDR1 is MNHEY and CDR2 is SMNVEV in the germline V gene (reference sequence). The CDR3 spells CASRKGDSGANVLTF. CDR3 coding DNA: TGTGCCAGCAGAAAGGGGGACTCTGGGGCCAACGTCCTGACTTTC. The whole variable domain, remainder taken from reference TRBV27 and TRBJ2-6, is EAQVTQNPRYLITVTGKKLTVTCSQNMNHEYMSWYRQDPGLGLRQIYYSMNVEVTDKGDVPEGYKVSRKEKRNFPLILESPSPNQTSLYFCASRKGDSGANVLTFGAGSRLTVL.

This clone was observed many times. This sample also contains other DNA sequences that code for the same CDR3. The DNA of the CDR3 is TGCAGTGTCGCCCCGGCCGGGACAGGGGTTGTGAATGAGCAGTTCTTC. Translation gives CSVAPAGTGVVNEQFF. This sequence joins TRBV20-1 and TRBJ2-1; TRBD1 matches 10 bases. Germline CDR1 is DFQATT and CDR2 is SNEGSKA (reference sequence). This CDR3 spans 16 amino acids. V trimming: 7 bases; J trimming: 7 bases; junction bases outside the gene matches: 16.

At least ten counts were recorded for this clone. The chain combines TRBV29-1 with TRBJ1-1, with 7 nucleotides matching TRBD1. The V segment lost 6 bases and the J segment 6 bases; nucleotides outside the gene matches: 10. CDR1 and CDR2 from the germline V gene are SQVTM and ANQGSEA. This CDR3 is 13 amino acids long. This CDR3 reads CSVPQGGGPEAFF. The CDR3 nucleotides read TGCAGCGTCCCGCAGGGGGGCGGGCCTGAAGCTTTCTTT.

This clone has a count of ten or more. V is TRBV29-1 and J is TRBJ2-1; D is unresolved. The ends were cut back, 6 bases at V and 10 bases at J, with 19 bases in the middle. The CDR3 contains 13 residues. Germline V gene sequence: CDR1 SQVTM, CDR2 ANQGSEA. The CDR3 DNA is TGCAGCGTCCCTAGAGGCATCGGTAGGGAGCAGTTCTTC. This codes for CSVPRGIGREQFF.

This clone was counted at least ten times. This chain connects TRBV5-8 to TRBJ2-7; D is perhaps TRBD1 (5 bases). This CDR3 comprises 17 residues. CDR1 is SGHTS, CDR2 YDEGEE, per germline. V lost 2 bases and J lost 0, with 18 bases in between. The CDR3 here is CASSFSPQESSSYEQYF. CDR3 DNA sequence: TGTGCCAGCAGCTTTTCCCCACAGGAATCGAGCTCCTACGAGCAGTACTTC.

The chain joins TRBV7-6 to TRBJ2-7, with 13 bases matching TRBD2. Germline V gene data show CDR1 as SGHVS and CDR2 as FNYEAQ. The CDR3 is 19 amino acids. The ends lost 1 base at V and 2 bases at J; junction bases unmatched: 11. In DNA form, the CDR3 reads TGTGCCAGCAGCTTAGGACCTCCGCCGGGACTAGCGGGGACCTACGAGCAGTACTTC. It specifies CASSLGPPPGLAGTYEQYF.

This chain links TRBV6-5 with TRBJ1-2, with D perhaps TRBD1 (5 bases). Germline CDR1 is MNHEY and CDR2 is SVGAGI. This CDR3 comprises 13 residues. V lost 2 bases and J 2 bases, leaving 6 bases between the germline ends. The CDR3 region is CASSYRDNYGYTF. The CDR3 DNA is TGTGCCAGCAGTTACCGGGACAACTATGGCTACACCTTC.

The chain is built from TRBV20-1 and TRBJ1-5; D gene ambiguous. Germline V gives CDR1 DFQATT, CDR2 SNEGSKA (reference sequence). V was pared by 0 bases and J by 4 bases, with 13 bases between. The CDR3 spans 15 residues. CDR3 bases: TGCAGTGCTAGAGATCCCCTTGATCCAAATCAGCCCCAGCATTTT. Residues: CSARDPLDPNQPQHF.

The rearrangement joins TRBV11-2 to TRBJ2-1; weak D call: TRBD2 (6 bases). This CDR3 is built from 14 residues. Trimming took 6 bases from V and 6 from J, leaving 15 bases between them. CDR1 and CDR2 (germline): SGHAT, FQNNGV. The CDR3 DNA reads TGTGCCAGCAGGGAACCGGGGACTTCCAATGAGCAGTTCTTC. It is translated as CASREPGTSNEQFF.

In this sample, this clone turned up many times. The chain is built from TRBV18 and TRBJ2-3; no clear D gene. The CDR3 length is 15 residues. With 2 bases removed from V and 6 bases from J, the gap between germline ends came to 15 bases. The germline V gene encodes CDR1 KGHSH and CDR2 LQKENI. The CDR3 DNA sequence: TGTGCCAGCTCACCAGTAGATAGGAGAACCGATACGCAGTATTTT. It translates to CASSPVDRRTDTQYF.

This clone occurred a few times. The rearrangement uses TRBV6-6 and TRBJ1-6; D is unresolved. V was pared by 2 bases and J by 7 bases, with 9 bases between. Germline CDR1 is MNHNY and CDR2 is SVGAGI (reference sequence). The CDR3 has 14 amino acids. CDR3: CASSYGQKNSPLHF. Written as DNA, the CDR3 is TGTGCCAGCAGTTACGGGCAGAAAAATTCACCCCTCCACTTT.

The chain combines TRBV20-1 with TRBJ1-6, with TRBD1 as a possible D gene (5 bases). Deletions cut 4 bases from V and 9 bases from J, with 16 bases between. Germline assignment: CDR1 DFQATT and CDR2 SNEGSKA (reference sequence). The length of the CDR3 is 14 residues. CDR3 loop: CSATAGTASSPLHF. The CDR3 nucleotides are TGCAGTGCTACCGCAGGGACCGCCAGTTCACCCCTCCACTTT.

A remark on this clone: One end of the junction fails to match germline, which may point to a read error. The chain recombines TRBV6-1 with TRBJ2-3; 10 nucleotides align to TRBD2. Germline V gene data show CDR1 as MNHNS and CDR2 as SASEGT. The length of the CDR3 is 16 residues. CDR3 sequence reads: CASTPGLAVDTDTQYF. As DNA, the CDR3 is TGTGCCAGCACCCCTGGACTAGCGGTGGACACAGATACGCAGTATTTC.

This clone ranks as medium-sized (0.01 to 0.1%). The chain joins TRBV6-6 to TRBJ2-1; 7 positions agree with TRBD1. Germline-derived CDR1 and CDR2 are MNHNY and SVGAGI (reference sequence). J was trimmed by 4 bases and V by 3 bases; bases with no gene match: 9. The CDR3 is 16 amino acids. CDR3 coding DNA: TGTGCCAGCAGTTATTATGGGACAGAGTTTTACAATGAGCAGTTCTTC. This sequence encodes CASSYYGTEFYNEQFF.

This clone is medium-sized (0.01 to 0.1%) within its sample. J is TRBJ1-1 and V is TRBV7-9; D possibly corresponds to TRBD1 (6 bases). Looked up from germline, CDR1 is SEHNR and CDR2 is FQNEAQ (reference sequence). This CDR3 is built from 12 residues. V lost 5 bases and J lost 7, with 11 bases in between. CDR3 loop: CASSPRGGEAFF. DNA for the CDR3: TGTGCCAGCAGCCCAAGAGGGGGTGAAGCTTTCTTT. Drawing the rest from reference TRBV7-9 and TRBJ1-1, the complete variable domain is DTGVSQNPRHKITKRGQNVTFRCDPISEHNRLYWYRQTLGQGPEFLTYFQNEAQLEKSRLLSDRFSAERPKGSFSTLEIQRTEQGDSAMYLCASSPRGGEAFFGQGTRLTVV.

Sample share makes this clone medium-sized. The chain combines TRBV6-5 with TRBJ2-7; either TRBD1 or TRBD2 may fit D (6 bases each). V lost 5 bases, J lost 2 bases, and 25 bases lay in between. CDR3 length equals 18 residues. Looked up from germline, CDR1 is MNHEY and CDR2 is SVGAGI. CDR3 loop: CASSPLPPLQRGAYEQYF. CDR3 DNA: TGTGCCAGCAGTCCCCTACCTCCCCTACAGAGGGGGGCCTACGAGCAGTACTTC.

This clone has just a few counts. CDR3: CATSIGSSNQPQHF. In nucleotides, the CDR3 is TGTGCCACCAGCATAGGGAGTAGCAATCAGCCCCAGCATTTT. V and J are TRBV15 and TRBJ1-5; D is unclear. The CDR3 sequence is 14 residues long. Germline V gene lookup returns CDR1 LNHNV and CDR2 YYDKDF (reference sequence). V lost 4 bases and J lost 0, with 7 bases in between. Using reference TRBV15 and TRBJ1-5 for the parts outside the CDR3, the full variable domain is DAMVIQNPRYQVTQFGKPVTLSCSQTLNHNVMYWYQQKSSQAPKLLFHYYDKDFNNEADTPDNFQSRRPNTSFCFLDIRSPGLGDTAMYLCATSIGSSNQPQHFGDGTRLSIL.